The TCR beta chain under discussion was sequenced for a study of response to subunit inactivated influenza vaccine. This clonotype showed up many times. Its antigen is still unknown. General study points: Authors suggested that a seasonal influenza vaccination recruits few new T cells each time.

MiXCR, run by TCRdb on the RT-PCR reads, gives a single entry per CDR3 protein. The sample lists about 530,000 distinct CDR3 sequences, 10% to 15% occurring once. From germline, CDR1 is LGHNA and CDR2 YSLEER. This CDR3 spans 14 amino acids. V lost 4 bases and J lost 7; bases outside the gene matches: 7. This specimen consisted of PBMCs from blood, obtained around seven weeks after vaccination. V gene TRBV4-3 combines with J gene TRBJ2-1; the match to TRBD1 covers 7 bases. The sequence was obtained from a man in his fifties who received an inactivated influenza vaccine. Here the CDR3 DNA reads TGCGCCAGCAGCCTATTTACAGGGGTAAATGAGCAGTTCTTC. Translated, it gives CASSLFTGVNEQFF.